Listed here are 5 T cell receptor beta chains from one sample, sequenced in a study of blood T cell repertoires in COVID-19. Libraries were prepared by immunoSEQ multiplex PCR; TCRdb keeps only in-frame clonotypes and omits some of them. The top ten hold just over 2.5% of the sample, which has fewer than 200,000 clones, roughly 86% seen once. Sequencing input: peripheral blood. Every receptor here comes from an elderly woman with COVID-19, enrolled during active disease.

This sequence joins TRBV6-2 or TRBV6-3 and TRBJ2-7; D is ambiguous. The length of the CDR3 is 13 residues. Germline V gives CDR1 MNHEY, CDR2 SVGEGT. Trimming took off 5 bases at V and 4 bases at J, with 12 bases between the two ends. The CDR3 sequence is CASSPPLLYEQYF. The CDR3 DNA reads TGTGCCAGCAGTCCCCCCTTATTATACGAGCAGTACTTC.

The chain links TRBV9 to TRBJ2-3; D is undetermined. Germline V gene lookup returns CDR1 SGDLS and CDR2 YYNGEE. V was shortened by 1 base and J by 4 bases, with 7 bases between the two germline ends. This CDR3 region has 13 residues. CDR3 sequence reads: CASSVLSADTQYF. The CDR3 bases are TGTGCCAGCAGCGTACTATCGGCAGATACGCAGTATTTT.

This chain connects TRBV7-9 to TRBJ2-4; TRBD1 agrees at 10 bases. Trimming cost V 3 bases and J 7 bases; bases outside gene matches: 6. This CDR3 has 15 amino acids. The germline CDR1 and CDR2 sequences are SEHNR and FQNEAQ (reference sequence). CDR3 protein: CASSLVTGQGNIQYF. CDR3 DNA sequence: TGTGCCAGCAGCTTGGTGACGGGACAGGGGAACATTCAGTACTTC.

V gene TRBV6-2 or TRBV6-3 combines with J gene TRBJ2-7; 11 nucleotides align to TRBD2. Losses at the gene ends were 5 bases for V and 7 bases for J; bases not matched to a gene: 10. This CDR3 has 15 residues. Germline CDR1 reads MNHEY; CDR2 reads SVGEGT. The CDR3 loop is CASSQILAGGGEQYF. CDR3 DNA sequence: TGTGCCAGCAGTCAAATTCTAGCGGGAGGTGGAGAGCAGTACTTC.

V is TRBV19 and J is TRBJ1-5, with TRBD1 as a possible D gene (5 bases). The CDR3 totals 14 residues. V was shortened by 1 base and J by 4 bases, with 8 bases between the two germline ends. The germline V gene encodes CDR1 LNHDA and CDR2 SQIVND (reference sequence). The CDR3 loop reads CASSIGQLNQPQHF. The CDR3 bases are TGTGCCAGTAGTATAGGACAGCTGAATCAGCCCCAGCATTTT.